These 20 T cell receptor beta chains were sequenced from one sample in a study of T cell responses to AZD1222 COVID-19 vaccine. Data came from immunoSEQ multiplex PCR; TCRdb stores just in-frame clones and leaves some out. Seen here are 150,000 to 200,000 clones, 85% to 95% observed once, and the top ten hold roughly 0.9%. The sequencing used peripheral blood, collected on day 0 of AZD1222 vaccination. The receptor set was obtained from an adult in good health.

The chain recombines TRBV18 with TRBJ2-2; 7 bases line up with TRBD1. Looked up from germline, CDR1 is KGHSH and CDR2 is LQKENI. The J segment lost 0 bases and the V segment lost 2 bases, leaving 0 bases of the junction unmatched. CDR3 length: 15 residues. CDR3 sequence (DNA): TGTGCCAGCTCACCAGACAGGGCGAACACCGGGGAGCTGTTTTTT. Translated, it gives CASSPDRANTGELFF.

V usage is TRBV7-8 and J usage is TRBJ1-2; 8 bases fit TRBD1. CDR3 size: 15 residues. The V gene end was trimmed by 5 bases and the J gene end by 4 bases; junction bases not matched to a gene: 9. The germline CDR1 and CDR2 sequences are SGHVS and FQNEAQ. The CDR3 DNA sequence: TGTGCCAGCAGCACTCAGACAGGGGTTGGCTATGGCTACACCTTC. This gives the protein CASSTQTGVGYGYTF.

This sequence joins TRBV18 and TRBJ2-7; maybe TRBD1 (6 bases). The CDR3 length is 14 residues. With 4 bases removed from V and 5 bases from J, the gap between germline ends came to 15 bases. Germline assignment: CDR1 KGHSH and CDR2 LQKENI. In DNA, the CDR3 is TGTGCCAGCTCACAAATTGACAGGAAGAACGAGCAGTACTTC. This translates into CASSQIDRKNEQYF. The entire variable domain, with the rest obtained from reference TRBV18 and TRBJ2-7, is as follows: NAGVMQNPRHLVRRRGQEARLRCSPMKGHSHVYWYRQLPEEGLKFMVYLQKENIIDESGMPKERFSAEFPKEGPSILRIQQVVRGDSAAYFCASSQIDRKNEQYFGPGTRLTVT.

The chain recombines TRBV2 with TRBJ1-2; D is possibly TRBD1 (6 bases). Germline V lookup: CDR1 SNHLY, CDR2 FYNNEI. This CDR3 comprises 14 residues. The germline V and J ends were trimmed by 7 bases and 0 bases, with 12 bases remaining between them. The CDR3 sequence is CASTGQSTNYGYTF. CDR3 DNA: TGTGCCAGCACCGGACAGTCCACTAACTATGGCTACACCTTC. Filled out from reference TRBV2 and TRBJ1-2, the complete variable domain reads EPEVTQTPSHQVTQMGQEVILRCVPISNHLYFYWYRQILGQKVEFLVSFYNNEISEKSEIFDDQFSVERPDGSNFTLKIRSTKLEDSAMYFCASTGQSTNYGYTFGSGTRLTVV.

The chain is built from TRBV6-5 and TRBJ2-5, with a tentative D call TRBD1 (5 bases). CDR1 is MNHEY and CDR2 is SVGAGI in the germline V gene. V was trimmed by 4 bases and J by 2 bases, leaving 8 bases between them. The length of the CDR3 is 13 residues. The CDR3 region is CASSLDKQETQYF. For the CDR3, the DNA is TGTGCCAGCAGTTTGGACAAACAAGAGACCCAGTACTTC.

The chain joins TRBV13 to TRBJ1-3, with D perhaps TRBD1 (5 bases). The CDR3 is made up of 14 amino acids. Looked up from germline, CDR1 is PRHDT and CDR2 is FYEKMQ (reference sequence). V lost 5 bases and J lost 5, with 13 bases in between. The CDR3 sequence: CASSQGVLRNTIYF. The CDR3 DNA reads TGTGCCAGCAGCCAGGGAGTCCTCAGAAACACCATATATTTT.

The rearrangement links TRBV6-5 to TRBJ1-6; TRBD1 matches at 8 bases. V lost 5 bases to trimming and J lost 5 bases; unmatched junction nucleotides: 2. Looked up from germline, CDR1 is MNHEY and CDR2 is SVGAGI. The CDR3 covers 14 residues. The CDR3 coding sequence is TGTGCCAGCAGTCGGGACAGGAATAATTCACCCCTCCACTTT. This codes for CASSRDRNNSPLHF.

The chain uses TRBV15 and TRBJ1-5; D gene unclear. Trimming removed 3 bases from V and 4 bases from J, with 7 bases in between. Germline V gives CDR1 LNHNV, CDR2 YYDKDF (reference sequence). The CDR3 extends over 13 amino acids. This CDR3 is CATSSIGNQPQHF. The CDR3 bases are TGTGCCACCAGCAGTATAGGTAATCAGCCCCAGCATTTT.

This chain uses TRBV2 with TRBJ2-3; a weak D match, TRBD2 (6 bases). The CDR3 is made up of 14 amino acids. The V and J ends lost 7 bases and 2 bases respectively, with 13 bases between them. Per germline, CDR1 SNHLY and CDR2 FYNNEI. CDR3 nucleotides: TGTGCCAGCATGGCGGGAAGGAACACAGATACGCAGTATTTT. This translates into CASMAGRNTDTQYF.

The chain recombines TRBV4-1 with TRBJ1-4; 9 nucleotides match TRBD1. V shed 0 bases and J 6 bases; nucleotides not matched to a gene: 5. Germline V gene sequence: CDR1 MGHRA, CDR2 YSYEKL. CDR3 length: 16 amino acids. CDR3 loop: CASSQEWRQGDEKLFF. CDR3 bases: TGCGCCAGCAGCCAAGAATGGAGACAGGGGGATGAAAAACTGTTTTTT.

This clone was seen only once. V usage is TRBV28 and J usage is TRBJ2-3; 8 bases match TRBD2. V was clipped by 2 bases and J by 3 bases; unmatched bases: 4. Germline V gene sequence: CDR1 MDHEN, CDR2 SYDVKM. The CDR3 is made up of 15 amino acids. DNA of the CDR3: TGTGCCAGCAGTTTAGCGGGGGGCCCAACAGATACGCAGTATTTT. This encodes CASSLAGGPTDTQYF.

The chain carries TRBV18 and TRBJ2-1; D remains ambiguous. Trimming left V 0 bases short and J 9 bases short, with 6 bases between. The CDR3 contains 12 residues. In germline, CDR1 is KGHSH, CDR2 LQKENI. The CDR3 DNA sequence: TGTGCCAGCTCACCACCGGGTGGTGAGCAGTTCTTC. This encodes CASSPPGGEQFF.

V is TRBV2 and J is TRBJ2-7; D is ambiguous. Trimming took 7 bases from V and 3 from J, leaving 7 bases between them. The germline CDR1 and CDR2 sequences are SNHLY and FYNNEI. This CDR3 has 11 residues. CDR3: CASTQGYEQYF. CDR3 sequence (DNA): TGTGCCAGCACCCAAGGCTACGAGCAGTACTTC.

The chain employs TRBV6-5 and TRBJ1-2; 9 bases agree with TRBD1. Germline V gene sequence: CDR1 MNHEY, CDR2 SVGAGI. Losses at the gene ends were 2 bases for V and 4 bases for J; bases not matched to a gene: 5. The CDR3 is made up of 15 amino acids. The CDR3: CASSYSMTGGYGYTF. CDR3 DNA sequence: TGTGCCAGCAGTTACAGCATGACAGGGGGCTATGGCTACACCTTC.

The V gene is TRBV5-8, the J gene TRBJ2-1, with D unclear. CDR3 size: 14 residues. Trimming removed 0 bases at V and 5 bases at J, with 9 bases between. Germline CDR1 is SGHTS and CDR2 is YDEGEE. The CDR3 sequence is CASSLVVWDNEQFF. The CDR3 DNA reads TGTGCCAGCAGCTTGGTGGTATGGGACAATGAGCAGTTCTTC.

This clone was seen a handful of times. This chain connects TRBV7-9 to TRBJ2-7; 7 bases are a match to TRBD2. V gave up 6 bases and J gave up 2 bases; unmatched junction bases: 4. Germline CDR1 reads SEHNR; CDR2 reads FQNEAQ (reference sequence). There are 13 residues in the CDR3. The CDR3 nucleotides read TGTGCCAGCAGTCCTAGCGGACCCTACGAGCAGTACTTC. This sequence encodes CASSPSGPYEQYF.

The chain has TRBV28 and TRBJ1-3, with D maybe TRBD1 (5 bases). CDR3 length: 14 residues. V shed 4 bases and J shed 3 bases, with 10 bases lying between them. Per the germline V gene, CDR1 is MDHEN and CDR2 is SYDVKM. CDR3 sequence (DNA): TGTGCCAGCAGTTCAGGGAACCTTGGAAACACCATATATTTT. This codes for CASSSGNLGNTIYF.

The chain uses TRBV18 and TRBJ1-6, with 9 bases that match TRBD1. Germline CDR1 is KGHSH and CDR2 is LQKENI. The CDR3 contains 18 residues. Trimming removed 3 bases from V and 6 bases from J; junction bases left unmatched: 12. The CDR3 sequence is CASSPRTGDIGGNSPLHF. The DNA for the CDR3 is TGTGCCAGCTCACCTCGGACAGGGGATATTGGGGGTAATTCACCCCTCCACTTT. Supplemented by reference TRBV18 and TRBJ1-6, the full variable domain reads NAGVMQNPRHLVRRRGQEARLRCSPMKGHSHVYWYRQLPEEGLKFMVYLQKENIIDESGMPKERFSAEFPKEGPSILRIQQVVRGDSAAYFCASSPRTGDIGGNSPLHFGNGTRLTVT.

V gene TRBV6-5 combines with J gene TRBJ1-1, with unresolved D. The CDR3 is 13 amino acids. V was trimmed by 7 bases and J by 7 bases, leaving 16 bases between them. Germline CDR1 and CDR2: MNHEY and SVGAGI. Written as DNA, the CDR3 is TGTGCCAGCATTAGGGCCTCGGTGGTTGAAGCTTTCTTT. Translation: CASIRASVVEAFF.

V is TRBV5-1 and J is TRBJ1-1; TRBD1 matches at 8 bases. CDR1 is SGHRS, CDR2 YFSETQ, per germline. V lost 3 bases and J lost 4; bases outside the gene matches: 5. This CDR3 spans 14 amino acids. CDR3 region: CASSSQGAGTEAFF. The CDR3, as DNA: TGCGCCAGCAGCTCCCAGGGGGCAGGCACTGAAGCTTTCTTT. The whole variable domain, filled in from reference TRBV5-1 and TRBJ1-1, reads KAGVTQTPRYLIKTRGQQVTLSCSPISGHRSVSWYQQTPGQGLQFLFEYFSETQRNKGNFPGRFSGRQFSNSRSEMNVSTLELGDSALYLCASSSQGAGTEAFFGQGTRLTVV.